These T cell receptor beta chains were read from a single sample in a study of CD8 T cells in Susac syndrome. MiXCR, applied by TCRdb to the immunoSEQ multiplex PCR reads, yields one record per CDR3 protein. The table records approximately 300,000 distinct CDR3 sequences, roughly 85% of them present only once. The specimen was CD8+ T cells from PBMCs. The receptors shown here come from a human donor with multiple sclerosis. CDR3s include the opening cysteine and the closing phenylalanine or tryptophan. The D gene is left open where the match is weak. Size is stated for part of the rows, as once, few or many counts, or as a class when the clone is expanded.

DNA: TGTGCCAGCAGTTTTGCGGGAGGGTTTTCCGAGCAGTACTTC
CDR3: CASSFAGGFSEQYF
V: TRBV6-2/TRBV6-3
size: -
J: TRBJ2-7
D: TRBD2

DNA: TGTGCCAGCACCCCTGTCCCGGGGGGCGAGACCCAGTACTTC
CDR3: CASTPVPGGETQYF
V: TRBV12-3/TRBV12-4
size: -
J: TRBJ2-5
D: -

DNA: TGTGCCAGCGGCCCGATTCTCCCCACTGAAGCTTTCTTT
CDR3: CASGPILPTEAFF
V: TRBV6-1
size: -
J: TRBJ1-1
D: -

DNA: TGTGCCTGGAGTGGGGCCCCTAATGAGCAGTTCTTC
CDR3: CAWSGAPNEQFF
V: TRBV30
size: -
J: TRBJ2-1
D: -

DNA: TGTGCCAGCAGCGCCGAGGGGACTGGGGCCAACGTCCTGACTTTC
CDR3: CASSAEGTGANVLTF
V: TRBV6-5
size: -
J: TRBJ2-6
D: -

DNA: TGTGCCATCAGTGGGGGGCGTCTACAGGTCCCCCAGGAATATGGCTACACCTTC
CDR3: CAISGGRLQVPQEYGYTF
V: TRBV10-3
size: -
J: TRBJ1-2
D: -

DNA: TGTGCCAGCAGCGTAGATGGGGGGGTCAATGAGCAGTTCTTC
CDR3: CASSVDGGVNEQFF
V: TRBV9
size: -
J: TRBJ2-1
D: TRBD2

DNA: TGTGCCAGCACCCTACAAACAGGGGACACCGGGGAGCTGTTTTTT
CDR3: CASTLQTGDTGELFF
V: TRBV9
size: -
J: TRBJ2-2
D: TRBD1

DNA: TGTGCCAGCAAAAAGACCGGGACAGGCGCCTTCGGAACTGAAGCTTTCTTT
CDR3: CASKKTGTGAFGTEAFF
V: TRBV27
size: -
J: TRBJ1-1
D: TRBD1

DNA: TGCGCCAGCAGCCAAGACCCCCCCCCGGGACTAAACACTGAAGCTTTCTTT
CDR3: CASSQDPPPGLNTEAFF
V: TRBV4-1
size: once
J: TRBJ1-1
D: -

DNA: TGTGCCAGCAGCAAAGAGTTTAGGGGCAATACGCAGTATTTT
CDR3: CASSKEFRGNTQYF
V: TRBV21-1
size: -
J: TRBJ2-3
D: -

DNA: TGTGCCACCAGCAGTGGTACAGAACAAGAGACCCAGTACTTC
CDR3: CATSSGTEQETQYF
V: TRBV15
size: -
J: TRBJ2-5
D: -

DNA: TGCGCCAGCAGCCAAGGGGTGGGGGTCCTCTTCTACGAGCAGTACTTC
CDR3: CASSQGVGVLFYEQYF
V: TRBV4-1
size: -
J: TRBJ2-7
D: -

DNA: TGCAGTGCTAGAGATGGGGAGAGACCGTCCTACGAGCAGTACTTC
CDR3: CSARDGERPSYEQYF
V: TRBV20-1
size: few
J: TRBJ2-7
D: -

DNA: TGCGCCAGCAGCTCGGGGGACAGCCAGAACACTGAAGCTTTCTTT
CDR3: CASSSGDSQNTEAFF
V: TRBV5-1
size: -
J: TRBJ1-1
D: TRBD1

DNA: TGTGCCAGCAGCGTCTCCACTAGCGGGAGGGACACCGGGGAGCTGTTTTTT
CDR3: CASSVSTSGRDTGELFF
V: TRBV9
size: -
J: TRBJ2-2
D: TRBD2

DNA: TGTGCCAGCAGCTCGGGACTGGCTCCCTACGAGCAGTACTTC
CDR3: CASSSGLAPYEQYF
V: TRBV7-9
size: -
J: TRBJ2-7
D: -

DNA: TGTGCCAGCTCACGACGCCGGACAGCCCTAGGGGAGCAGTACTTC
CDR3: CASSRRRTALGEQYF
V: TRBV18
size: -
J: TRBJ2-7
D: -

DNA: TGTGCCAGCAGCTTAGGGGGTAGCAATCAGCCCCAGCATTTT
CDR3: CASSLGGSNQPQHF
V: TRBV27
size: many
J: TRBJ1-5
D: -

DNA: TGTGCCAGCAGCTTACGGCTAGCGGGTGGTATCAATGAGCAGTTCTTC
CDR3: CASSLRLAGGINEQFF
V: TRBV7-9
size: -
J: TRBJ2-1
D: TRBD2

DNA: TGTGCCAGCAGCAAAGAGGCCAGGAATGAGCAGTTCTTC
CDR3: CASSKEARNEQFF
V: TRBV21-1
size: -
J: TRBJ2-1
D: -

DNA: TGCAGTGCTTCTACAGGGGACTCACAGTGGGGCACAGATACGCAGTATTTT
CDR3: CSASTGDSQWGTDTQYF
V: TRBV20-1
size: -
J: TRBJ2-3
D: -

DNA: TGTGCCAGCCCACCTGGTGGAGGGCCCACAGATCATACGCAGTATTTT
CDR3: CASPPGGGPTDHTQYF
V: TRBV6-1
size: -
J: TRBJ2-3
D: -

DNA: TGTGCCAGTAGTATCGGACAGGGGGTCAATCAGCCCCAGCATTTT
CDR3: CASSIGQGVNQPQHF
V: TRBV19
size: few
J: TRBJ1-5
D: TRBD1

DNA: TGTGCCAGCAGCGGCCCGGACAGGGGGACCCCGTGCCTCCAGCCCCAGCATTTT
CDR3: CASSGPDRGTPCLQPQHF
V: TRBV21-1
size: -
J: TRBJ1-5
D: -

DNA: TGTGCCAGCAGTTTGGTCCATCGACAACAAGAGACCCAGTACTTC
CDR3: CASSLVHRQQETQYF
V: TRBV12-3/TRBV12-4
size: -
J: TRBJ2-5
D: -

DNA: TGTGCCAGCAGCTTTGGAGTAGAGCTTTACGAGCAGTACTTC
CDR3: CASSFGVELYEQYF
V: TRBV7-9
size: once
J: TRBJ2-7
D: -

DNA: TGCGCCAGCAGCCAAGAACCGACAGGGCAAGAGACCCAGTACTTC
CDR3: CASSQEPTGQETQYF
V: TRBV4-3
size: -
J: TRBJ2-5
D: TRBD1

DNA: TGTGCCACCAGCAGCGGCATGGGGCGACCCGCCTACAATGAGCAGTTCTTC
CDR3: CATSSGMGRPAYNEQFF
V: TRBV15
size: -
J: TRBJ2-1
D: -

DNA: TGTGCCAGCAGCCCGAGGCGGCTAGCGGGAGCATACAATGAGCAGTTCTTC
CDR3: CASSPRRLAGAYNEQFF
V: TRBV7-9
size: many
J: TRBJ2-1
D: TRBD2

DNA: TGTGCCAGGAGCAGCCGACCTCTGAGCACCGGGGAGCTGTTTTTT
CDR3: CARSSRPLSTGELFF
V: TRBV2
size: -
J: TRBJ2-2
D: -

DNA: TGTGCCAGTAGTATATTAGCTCGTCAGCCCCAGCATTTT
CDR3: CASSILARQPQHF
V: TRBV19
size: -
J: TRBJ1-5
D: -

DNA: TGCAGTGCTAGAGATTTCAGGGACACCGGGGAGCTGTTTTTT
CDR3: CSARDFRDTGELFF
V: TRBV20-1
size: -
J: TRBJ2-2
D: -

DNA: TGTGCCAGCAGTTTAATGCCGGGTAGCAATCAGCCCCAGCATTTT
CDR3: CASSLMPGSNQPQHF
V: TRBV28
size: -
J: TRBJ1-5
D: -

DNA: TGTGCCAGCAGCTTAGCTGACGGTGCTAACTATGGCTACACCTTC
CDR3: CASSLADGANYGYTF
V: TRBV7-6
size: -
J: TRBJ1-2
D: -

DNA: TGCAGTGCTAGAGATCCGCAAACCTACGAGCAGTACTTC
CDR3: CSARDPQTYEQYF
V: TRBV20-1
size: -
J: TRBJ2-7
D: -

DNA: TGTGCCAGCAGTTCGTATATGCAGGGCATCTACGAGCAGTACTTC
CDR3: CASSSYMQGIYEQYF
V: TRBV27
size: -
J: TRBJ2-7
D: -

DNA: TGTGCCAGCAGCTTCCTCAGCGGGAGTTCCACCGGGGAGCTGTTTTTT
CDR3: CASSFLSGSSTGELFF
V: TRBV7-9
size: -
J: TRBJ2-2
D: TRBD2

DNA: TGCAGTGCTAGAGATTTGGCAGGGGCGAGAGAGCAGTACTTC
CDR3: CSARDLAGAREQYF
V: TRBV20-1
size: -
J: TRBJ2-7
D: -

DNA: TGTGCCAGCACTCTAGCGGGAGATCGAAAAGATACGCAGTATTTT
CDR3: CASTLAGDRKDTQYF
V: TRBV12-3/TRBV12-4
size: -
J: TRBJ2-3
D: TRBD2

DNA: TGTGCCAGTAGTGAAACCCAGGGGGCGCGAACTGAAGCTTTCTTT
CDR3: CASSETQGARTEAFF
V: TRBV19
size: -
J: TRBJ1-1
D: TRBD1

DNA: TGTGCCAGCAGTTCGACGAGCGGTGAAAAACTGTTTTTT
CDR3: CASSSTSGEKLFF
V: TRBV12-3/TRBV12-4
size: -
J: TRBJ1-4
D: -

DNA: TGTGCCATCACCGGGTGGGCCTCTGGGAACACTGAAGCTTTCTTT
CDR3: CAITGWASGNTEAFF
V: TRBV28
size: -
J: TRBJ1-1
D: -

DNA: TGTGCCAGCAGCTTCGGGGATAACACCGGGGAGCTGTTTTTT
CDR3: CASSFGDNTGELFF
V: TRBV5-4
size: -
J: TRBJ2-2
D: -

DNA: TGCGCCAGCGCCTTGGCGGGAGGTTCCGAGCAGTACTTC
CDR3: CASALAGGSEQYF
V: TRBV4-3
size: -
J: TRBJ2-7
D: TRBD2

DNA: TGTGCCACCAGCAGAGTAACAGGTGGCGGGGAGCTGTTTTTT
CDR3: CATSRVTGGGELFF
V: TRBV15
size: once
J: TRBJ2-2
D: -

DNA: TGTGCCAGCAGCAAGGAGGGTGAATTAGGAAACTATGGCTACACCTTC
CDR3: CASSKEGELGNYGYTF
V: TRBV5-4
size: -
J: TRBJ1-2
D: -

DNA: TGTGCCAGCAGCCCGGACAGGGGGCGCCGAGGCTACACCTTC
CDR3: CASSPDRGRRGYTF
V: TRBV14
size: -
J: TRBJ1-2
D: TRBD1

DNA: TGTGCCAGCAGTGCGAGCGGGGGGTCCTACGAGCAGTACTTC
CDR3: CASSASGGSYEQYF
V: TRBV28
size: -
J: TRBJ2-7
D: TRBD2

DNA: TGTGCCAGCAGCCCCGGTACTAGCGGGAGGGCAGATACGCAGTATTTT
CDR3: CASSPGTSGRADTQYF
V: TRBV27
size: -
J: TRBJ2-3
D: TRBD2

DNA: TGTGCCAGCAGTTTTCAGGGACTGGGCTACAATGAGCAGTTCTTC
CDR3: CASSFQGLGYNEQFF
V: TRBV12-3/TRBV12-4
size: -
J: TRBJ2-1
D: -

DNA: TGTGCCACCGCTCCGGGACTAGCGGGGGGAAAAGATGAGCAGTTCTTC
CDR3: CATAPGLAGGKDEQFF
V: TRBV27
size: -
J: TRBJ2-1
D: TRBD2

DNA: TGTGCCAGCAGTTTAGGGAGTAGCGTTAGCTCCTACAATGAGCAGTTCTTC
CDR3: CASSLGSSVSSYNEQFF
V: TRBV27
size: -
J: TRBJ2-1
D: -

DNA: TGCAGTGCTAGGACATTGCCCGGCGAAAAACTGTTTTTT
CDR3: CSARTLPGEKLFF
V: TRBV20-1
size: -
J: TRBJ1-4
D: -

DNA: TGTGCCAGCAGCTTCAGGGGTTTTGGCCAAGAGACCCAGTACTTC
CDR3: CASSFRGFGQETQYF
V: TRBV7-9
size: few
J: TRBJ2-5
D: -

DNA: TGCGCCAGCCAAGGTGGGAATGAGCAGTTCTTC
CDR3: CASQGGNEQFF
V: TRBV10-2
size: once
J: TRBJ2-1
D: -

DNA: TGCAGTGCTAGAGATTTCGGGACTAGCGGGAGGGCCTCTTCCTACGAGCAGTACTTC
CDR3: CSARDFGTSGRASSYEQYF
V: TRBV20-1
size: -
J: TRBJ2-7
D: TRBD2

DNA: TGTGCCAGCAGTTTCCCGTCGAAGCGGGACCTATACAATGAGCAGTTCTTC
CDR3: CASSFPSKRDLYNEQFF
V: TRBV6-5
size: -
J: TRBJ2-1
D: TRBD2

DNA: TGTGCCAGCAGTCCGACCGGGACTTACTATGGCTACACCTTC
CDR3: CASSPTGTYYGYTF
V: TRBV28
size: -
J: TRBJ1-2
D: -

DNA: TGTGCCAGCTGGGAGGGGGGGGGACCCTACGAGCAGTACTTC
CDR3: CASWEGGGPYEQYF
V: TRBV6-1
size: -
J: TRBJ2-7
D: -